The rows below give T cell receptor beta chains drawn from one sample of a study of T cell responses to AZD1222 COVID-19 vaccine. Libraries were prepared by immunoSEQ multiplex PCR; TCRdb keeps only in-frame clonotypes and omits some of them. The sample holds 100,000 to 150,000 clones, less than 90% seen once. This specimen was peripheral blood, taken on day 0 of AZD1222 vaccination. Receptors were obtained from an adult in good health. The CDR3 runs from the conserved cysteine through the conserved F or W. D genes are given only for firm matches. Clone size is shown for a subset of rows, as once, few, many or a class of expanded clone.

J	D	size	V	length	CDR3	DNA
TRBJ1-4	NA	NA	TRBV4-1	14	CASSTGTVNEKLFF	TGCGCCAGCAGCACCGGGACGGTGAATGAAAAACTGTTTTTT
TRBJ2-1	TRBD1	NA	TRBV18	15	CASSSGQGAWNEQFF	TGTGCCAGCTCATCGGGACAGGGGGCTTGGAATGAGCAGTTCTTC
TRBJ1-5	NA	NA	TRBV6-2/TRBV6-3	15	CASSLTSTGNQPQHF	TGTGCCAGCAGCTTAACCTCAACAGGGAATCAGCCCCAGCATTTT
TRBJ1-1	NA	NA	TRBV18	14	CASSLNAGNTEAFF	TGTGCCAGCTCACTAAACGCAGGGAACACTGAAGCTTTCTTT
TRBJ2-1	TRBD1	NA	TRBV9	15	CASSASLTGDNEQFF	TGTGCCAGCAGCGCTTCCTTGACAGGGGACAATGAGCAGTTCTTC
TRBJ2-5	TRBD2	NA	TRBV10-3	15	CATRPLAGGEETQYF	TGTGCCACGCGTCCTCTAGCGGGAGGGGAAGAGACCCAGTACTTC
TRBJ1-1	TRBD1	NA	TRBV10-3	16	CAISETGADMNTEAFF	TGTGCCATCAGTGAGACAGGGGCTGACATGAACACTGAAGCTTTCTTT
TRBJ1-2	NA	NA	TRBV7-9	16	CASSLGIQGDLRGYTF	TGTGCCAGCAGCTTAGGGATTCAGGGCGATTTGCGGGGCTACACCTTC
TRBJ2-3	TRBD2	NA	TRBV6-5	13	CASRTSGKDTQYF	TGTGCCAGCAGGACTAGCGGGAAAGATACGCAGTATTTT
TRBJ2-7	TRBD1	NA	TRBV29-1	12	CSVGTGRGEQYF	TGCAGCGTCGGGACAGGGAGGGGCGAGCAGTACTTC
TRBJ2-6	TRBD1	NA	TRBV3-1/TRBV3-2	19	CASSQIPGQPFSGANVLTF	TGTGCCAGCAGCCAAATTCCGGGACAGCCCTTCTCTGGGGCCAACGTCCTGACTTTC
TRBJ1-2	TRBD1	NA	TRBV14	14	CASSQRTGDVGYTF	TGTGCCAGCAGCCAAAGGACAGGGGACGTTGGCTACACCTTC
TRBJ2-1	TRBD1	NA	TRBV19	18	CASTKTPGTGGSYNEQFF	TGTGCCAGTACCAAAACTCCCGGGACAGGGGGCTCCTACAATGAGCAGTTCTTC
TRBJ1-5	NA	NA	TRBV28	15	CASSPPNLRSQPQHF	TGTGCCAGCAGTCCGCCGAACCTGCGTAGTCAGCCCCAGCATTTT
TRBJ2-7	TRBD2	few	TRBV30	16	CAWSRSRTSGKNEQYF	TGTGCCTGGAGTCGCAGCAGGACTAGCGGGAAAAACGAGCAGTACTTC
TRBJ2-3	NA	once	TRBV29-1	12	CSVGYPTDTQYF	TGCAGCGTTGGTTACCCCACAGATACGCAGTATTTT
TRBJ1-1	NA	NA	TRBV7-3	14	CASSLTAANTEAFF	TGTGCCAGCAGCTTAACGGCCGCAAACACTGAAGCTTTCTTT
TRBJ2-7	TRBD2	NA	TRBV9	15	CASSPSGGYSYEQYF	TGTGCCAGCAGCCCTAGCGGTGGGTACTCCTACGAGCAGTACTTC
TRBJ1-5	NA	few	TRBV10-3	15	CAISQTGNSNQPQHF	TGTGCCATCAGCCAAACGGGGAATAGCAATCAGCCCCAGCATTTT
TRBJ1-5	NA	NA	TRBV24-1	14	CATSDRGIGQPQHF	TGTGCCACCAGTGATAGGGGTATTGGTCAGCCCCAGCATTTT
TRBJ1-5	NA	NA	TRBV28	15	CASSYPTGYLQPQHF	TGTGCCAGCAGTTACCCCACCGGATACTTACAGCCCCAGCATTTT
TRBJ1-4	NA	NA	TRBV7-9	14	CASSLSGFNEKLFF	TGTGCCAGCAGCTTAAGCGGTTTTAATGAAAAACTGTTTTTT
TRBJ1-4	NA	NA	TRBV7-9	14	CASSLAGTVEKLFF	TGTGCCAGCAGCTTAGCAGGAACGGTGGAAAAACTGTTTTTT